A selection of T cell receptor beta chains follows, all from one sample in a study of cytomegalovirus exposure and HLA in healthy donors. TCRdb keeps only in-frame clones here, not all; method: immunoSEQ multiplex PCR. The repertoire consists of approximately 100,000 clones, with 81% occurring once and the leading ten covering over 2%. The sequenced material came from PBMCs. The source is a woman younger than 45 in good health and CMV-seronegative. CDR3s include the opening cysteine and the closing phenylalanine or tryptophan. The D gene is left open where the match is weak. Size tells how often a clone was seen (once, few, many) or the class of an expanded clone, and some rows leave it out.

CDR3 protein,CDR3 DNA,V gene,J gene,clone size,D gene
CASSRDITYTTDTQYF,TGTGCCAGCTCACGGGACATCACTTATACCACAGATACGCAGTATTTT,TRBV18,TRBJ2-3,.,.
CASSLASYEGQYF,TGTGCCAGCAGCTTGGCTAGCTACGAGGGGCAGTACTTC,TRBV7-9,TRBJ2-7,.,.
CASSYGQGEAFF,TGTGCCAGCAGTTACGGACAGGGTGAAGCTTTCTTT,TRBV6-5,TRBJ1-1,few,TRBD1
CASSKGRTEAFF,TGTGCCAGCAGTAAGGGGCGAACTGAAGCTTTCTTT,TRBV6-5,TRBJ1-1,.,.
CASSDGHVGYEQYF,TGTGCCAGCAGTGACGGACACGTAGGTTACGAGCAGTACTTC,TRBV6-1,TRBJ2-7,once,.
CASTIDRYSYEQYF,TGTGCCAGCACGATAGATCGCTACTCCTACGAGCAGTACTTC,TRBV2,TRBJ2-7,.,.
CASSLGWGGSYEQYF,TGTGCCAGCAGTTTAGGGTGGGGGGGCTCCTACGAGCAGTACTTC,TRBV27,TRBJ2-7,.,TRBD2
CASSGRTRSSYEQYF,TGTGCCAGCAGCGGTCGGACTCGGAGCTCCTACGAGCAGTACTTC,TRBV2,TRBJ2-7,.,.
CASRVDRVYNEQFF,TGTGCCAGCAGGGTAGACAGGGTATACAATGAGCAGTTCTTC,TRBV7-8,TRBJ2-1,.,TRBD1
CASSRGSGGGYTF,TGTGCCAGCAGCAGGGGATCGGGGGGGGGCTACACCTTC,TRBV5-6,TRBJ1-2,.,.
CASSRLRDSGELFF,TGTGCCAGCAGTCGCCTCCGGGACAGCGGGGAGCTGTTTTTT,TRBV6-1,TRBJ2-2,few,TRBD1
CASSSTSGYYNEQFF,TGTGCCAGCAGCAGCACTAGCGGATACTACAATGAGCAGTTCTTC,TRBV9,TRBJ2-1,.,TRBD2
CASIPNRGDGYTF,TGTGCCAGCATACCTAACAGGGGGGATGGCTACACCTTC,TRBV7-9,TRBJ1-2,.,TRBD1
CATSSHREGNQPQHF,TGTGCCACCAGCAGTCACAGGGAGGGTAATCAGCCCCAGCATTTT,TRBV15,TRBJ1-5,.,.
CASSIRGGDQPQHF,TGTGCCAGTAGTATTAGAGGGGGTGATCAGCCCCAGCATTTT,TRBV19,TRBJ1-5,.,.
CASSLGVAGGVTNTEAFF,TGTGCCAGCAGCTTAGGGGTGGCCGGGGGGGTGACTAACACTGAAGCTTTCTTT,TRBV7-9,TRBJ1-1,few,.
CASSVGPDRYQHF,TGTGCCAGCAGCGTTGGGCCGGACAGGTACCAGCATTTT,TRBV9,TRBJ1-5,.,TRBD1
CASLPGLAGGELFF,TGTGCCAGCCTTCCGGGACTAGCGGGCGGGGAGCTGTTTTTT,TRBV2,TRBJ2-2,.,TRBD2
CASRADRYNQPQHF,TGTGCCAGCAGGGCCGACAGATACAATCAGCCCCAGCATTTT,TRBV2,TRBJ1-5,.,.
CASSRTSEYPNEQFF,TGTGCCAGCAGCCGAACTAGCGAGTATCCCAATGAGCAGTTCTTC,TRBV7-2,TRBJ2-1,.,TRBD2
CASSLRYKSSYNEQFF,TGTGCCAGCAGCTTACGCTATAAGAGCTCCTACAATGAGCAGTTCTTC,TRBV7-6,TRBJ2-1,.,.
CASSRGLAGVREQFF,TGTGCCAGCAGCCGCGGACTAGCGGGAGTTCGCGAGCAGTTCTTC,TRBV14,TRBJ2-1,few,TRBD2
CASSENAGGLEEQFF,TGTGCCAGCAGTGAAAACGCGGGAGGGTTGGAGGAGCAGTTCTTC,TRBV6-1,TRBJ2-1,.,TRBD2
CASSHRGGPYEQYF,TGCGCCAGCAGTCACCGCGGGGGCCCCTACGAGCAGTACTTC,TRBV23-1,TRBJ2-7,few,.
CASSVGAGSYRTTNEKLFF,TGTGCCAGCAGCGTAGGGGCAGGTTCATATCGTACAACTAATGAAAAACTGTTTTTT,TRBV9,TRBJ1-4,.,.
CASSVQGGVWETQYF,TGCGCCAGCAGCGTTCAGGGAGGCGTCTGGGAGACCCAGTACTTC,TRBV5-1,TRBJ2-5,.,.
CASSLASGTSGRLYF,TGTGCCAGCAGCTTAGCAAGCGGGACTAGCGGGAGATTATACTTC,TRBV7-9,TRBJ2-5,.,TRBD2
CASGGQGVMNTEAFF,TGTGCCAGTGGGGGACAGGGGGTTATGAACACTGAAGCTTTCTTT,TRBV19,TRBJ1-1,.,TRBD1
CASSYGAGPTDTQYF,TGTGCCAGCAGCTATGGTGCGGGACCTACAGATACGCAGTATTTT,TRBV5-4,TRBJ2-3,.,.
CASSPWTSGRNTYEQYF,TGTGCCAGCAGCCCCTGGACTAGCGGGAGGAACACCTACGAGCAGTACTTC,TRBV14,TRBJ2-7,.,TRBD2
CSVEDPSGRPGELFF,TGCAGCGTTGAAGACCCCAGCGGAAGGCCCGGGGAGCTGTTTTTT,TRBV29-1,TRBJ2-2,.,.
CSAPANYEQYF,TGCAGTGCCCCTGCTAATTACGAGCAGTACTTC,TRBV20-1,TRBJ2-7,few,.